The clone carrying this T cell receptor beta chain was counted ten times or more. The antigen is unknown. Time point: newly diagnosed GD, antithyroid drugs for less than 3 months. Isolated PBMC RNA provided the starting material for the TCR library. HTBI primers from iRepertoire and Arm-PCR of CDR3 regions yielded the TCR beta libraries. TCRdb reanalysed the multiplex PCR reads using MiXCR and keeps one entry per CDR3 protein. The data hold a few hundred thousand distinct CDR3 sequences, with 16% observed a single time. The sample comes from a study of regulatory T cells in long-lasting Graves disease. CDR1 is DFQATT and CDR2 is SNEGSKA in the germline V gene (reference sequence). CDR3 size: 14 residues. V gave up 6 bases and J gave up 2 bases; unmatched junction bases: 8. Overall study findings and caveats: Lower TCR diversity characterized persistent Graves' patients relative to newly diagnosed patients.

The data were also submitted as part of a second study, on T cells in Graves' hyperthyroidism and ophthalmopathy.

The TCR was taken from a man in his forties with Graves disease. The genes are TRBV20-1 and TRBJ2-3; 7 bases are shared with TRBD2. The sample was peripheral blood mononuclear cells (PBMCs), taken at new diagnosis, from a patient treated with antithyroid drugs. CDR3 DNA: TGCAGTGCGGGGGGGACTGGGAACACAGATACGCAGTATTTT. Encoded protein: CSAGGTGNTDTQYF.